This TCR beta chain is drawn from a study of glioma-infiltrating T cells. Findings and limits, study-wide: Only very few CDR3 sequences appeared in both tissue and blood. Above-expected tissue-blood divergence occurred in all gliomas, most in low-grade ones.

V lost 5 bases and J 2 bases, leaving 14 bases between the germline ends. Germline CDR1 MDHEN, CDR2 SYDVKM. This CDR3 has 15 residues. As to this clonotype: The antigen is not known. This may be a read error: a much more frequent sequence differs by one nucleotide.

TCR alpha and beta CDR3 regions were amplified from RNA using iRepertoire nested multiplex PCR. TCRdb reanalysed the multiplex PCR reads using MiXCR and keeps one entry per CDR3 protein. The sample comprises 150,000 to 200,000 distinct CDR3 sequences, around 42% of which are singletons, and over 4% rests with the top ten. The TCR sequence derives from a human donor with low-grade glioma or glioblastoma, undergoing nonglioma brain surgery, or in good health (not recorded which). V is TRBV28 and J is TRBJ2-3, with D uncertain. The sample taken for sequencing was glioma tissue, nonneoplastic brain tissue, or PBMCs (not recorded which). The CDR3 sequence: CASSPKGSYTDTQYF. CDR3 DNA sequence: TGTGCCAGCAGTCCAAAGGGCTCTTACACAGATACGCAGTATTTT.